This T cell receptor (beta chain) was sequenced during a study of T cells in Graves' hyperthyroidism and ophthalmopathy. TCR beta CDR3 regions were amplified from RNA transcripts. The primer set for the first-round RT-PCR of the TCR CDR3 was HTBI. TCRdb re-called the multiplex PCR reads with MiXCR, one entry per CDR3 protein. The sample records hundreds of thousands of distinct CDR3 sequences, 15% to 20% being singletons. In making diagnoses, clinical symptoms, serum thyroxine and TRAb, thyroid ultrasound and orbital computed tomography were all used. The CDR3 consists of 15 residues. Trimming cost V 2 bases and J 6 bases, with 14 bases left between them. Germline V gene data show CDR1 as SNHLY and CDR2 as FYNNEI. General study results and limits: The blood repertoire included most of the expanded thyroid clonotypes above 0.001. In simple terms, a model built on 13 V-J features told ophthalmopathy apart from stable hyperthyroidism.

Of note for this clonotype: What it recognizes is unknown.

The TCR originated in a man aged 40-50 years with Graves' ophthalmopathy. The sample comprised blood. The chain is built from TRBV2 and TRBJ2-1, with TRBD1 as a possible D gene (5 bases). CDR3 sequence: CASSERRVGSNEQFF. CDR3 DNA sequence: TGTGCCAGCAGTGAACGCAGGGTCGGGTCCAATGAGCAGTTCTTC. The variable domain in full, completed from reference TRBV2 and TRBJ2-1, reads EPEVTQTPSHQVTQMGQEVILRCVPISNHLYFYWYRQILGQKVEFLVSFYNNEISEKSEIFDDQFSVERPDGSNFTLKIRSTKLEDSAMYFCASSERRVGSNEQFFGPGTRLTVL.